These 27 T cell receptor beta chains originate from one sample sequenced in a study of identical twins. In TCRdb, the 5' RACE reads were re-called with MiXCR into one record per CDR3 protein. The data contain about 720,000 distinct CDR3 sequences, around 8.6% of them singletons. The same data also went into a second study, on yellow fever vaccine responses in identical twins.

Sequenced input: PBMCs. These receptor sequences come from a woman aged 18-29 years in good health.

Ten or more counts support this clonotype. The chain links TRBV9 to TRBJ1-2; TRBD1 aligns across 9 bases. This CDR3 has 14 residues. The J segment lost 10 bases and the V segment lost 3 bases, leaving 10 bases of the junction unmatched. CDR1 SGDLS and CDR2 YYNGEE come from the germline V gene. CDR3 sequence: CASSEGTGPPLYTF. CDR3 in DNA: TGTGCCAGCAGCGAAGGGACAGGGCCTCCGCTCTACACCTTC.

This clonotype was seen repeatedly, ten times or more. The gene calls are TRBV12-3 or TRBV12-4 and TRBJ2-3, with 7 bases that match TRBD1. The trim removed 7 bases at V and 3 bases at J, leaving 13 bases unmatched. The CDR3 contains 16 residues. CDR3: CASTSRRKTGTDTQYF. In DNA form, the CDR3 reads TGTGCCAGCACCTCGCGGAGGAAGACAGGGACAGATACGCAGTATTTT.

V is TRBV6-2 or TRBV6-3 and J is TRBJ2-7; 7 bases are shared with TRBD2. Per the germline V gene, CDR1 is MNHEY and CDR2 is SVGEGT. This CDR3 has 15 residues. The V segment lost 6 bases and the J segment 2 bases; nucleotides outside the gene matches: 10. CDR3 residues: CASSLWAGETYEQYF. DNA for the CDR3: TGTGCCAGCAGCCTTTGGGCGGGAGAAACCTACGAGCAGTACTTC.

This clonotype showed up just a few times. The rearrangement links TRBV11-1 to TRBJ2-2, with 8 bases that match TRBD2. V lost 5 bases, J lost 4 bases, and 15 bases stayed unmatched. CDR3 size: 18 residues. Germline V gene data show CDR1 as SGHAT and CDR2 as FQDESV (reference sequence). CDR3 sequence (DNA): TGTGCCAGCAGCCCCAAATACCCATTAGCGGGGATCACCGGGGAGCTGTTTTTT. Its translation is CASSPKYPLAGITGELFF.

This clonotype has just a few counts. The V call is TRBV7-2, the J call TRBJ2-3; 9 positions agree with TRBD2. The CDR3 contains 15 residues. Trimming removed 4 bases from V and 2 bases from J; junction bases left unmatched: 4. Germline V lookup: CDR1 SGHTA, CDR2 FQGNSA. The CDR3 DNA is TGTGCCAGCAGCTCTAGCGGGGCCACCACAGATACGCAGTATTTT. Translation gives CASSSSGATTDTQYF.

The chain uses TRBV2 and TRBJ2-7, with TRBD1 identical over 8 bases. The CDR3 is made up of 15 amino acids. Trimming removed 6 bases from V and 5 bases from J; junction bases left unmatched: 12. CDR1 and CDR2 (germline): SNHLY, FYNNEI. For the CDR3, the DNA is TGTGCCAGCAGGAAGACAGGGGATTTTGGCCACGAGCAGTACTTC. Translating it yields CASRKTGDFGHEQYF.

The gene calls are TRBV10-3 and TRBJ2-3, with TRBD1 as a possible D gene (6 bases). The CDR3 extends over 14 amino acids. Trimming cost V 6 bases and J 2 bases, with 12 bases left between them. CDR1 and CDR2 from the germline V gene are ENHRY and SYGVKD. The CDR3 nucleotides are TGTGCCATCAGCGCGGACAGAGACACAGATACGCAGTATTTT. It codes for CAISADRDTDTQYF.

This clonotype occurred a few times. This chain links TRBV12-3 or TRBV12-4 with TRBJ2-1; 10 nucleotides match TRBD2. V shed 2 bases and J 8 bases; nucleotides not matched to a gene: 9. This CDR3 has 16 amino acids. Here the CDR3 DNA reads TGTGCCAGCAGTTTATTCGGACTAGCGGTAGGGGATGAGCAGTTCTTC. Translating gives CASSLFGLAVGDEQFF.

This clonotype was detected a few times. V is TRBV7-2 and J is TRBJ1-5; D uncertain. The CDR3 loop spans 13 amino acids. The germline gives CDR1 SGHTA, CDR2 FQGNSA. V was clipped by 3 bases and J by 7 bases, with 10 bases between them. CDR3 bases: TGTGCCAGCAGCTTGAGTATCGACCAGCCCCAGCATTTT. Its translation is CASSLSIDQPQHF. The full variable domain, rest sourced from reference TRBV7-2 and TRBJ1-5, is GAGVSQSPSNKVTEKGKDVELRCDPISGHTALYWYRQSLGQGLEFLIYFQGNSAPDKSGLPSDRFSAERTGGSVSTLTIQRTQQEDSAVYLCASSLSIDQPQHFGDGTRLSIL.

This clonotype was seen a few times. The chain recombines TRBV19 with TRBJ2-5; 9 nucleotides agree with TRBD1. The CDR3 has 16 amino acids. The junction had 4 bases not matched to a gene; V was cut back by 0 bases and J by 2 bases. Germline V gene data show CDR1 as LNHDA and CDR2 as SQIVND (reference sequence). CDR3 sequence (DNA): TGTGCCAGTAGTATAGATGTTGGGACAGGGCAAGAGACCCAGTACTTC. Protein: CASSIDVGTGQETQYF.

This clonotype was detected only once. The genes are TRBV7-9 and TRBJ1-4; 9 positions match TRBD1. The J segment lost 5 bases and the V segment lost 6 bases, leaving 4 bases of the junction unmatched. Germline V lookup: CDR1 SEHNR, CDR2 FQNEAQ (reference sequence). The CDR3 is made up of 14 amino acids. The CDR3 sequence: CASSYGQGNEKLFF. The CDR3 bases are TGTGCCAGCAGTTACGGACAGGGGAATGAAAAACTGTTTTTT.

This clonotype showed up many times. The genes are TRBV20-1 and TRBJ2-7, with 14 bases identical to TRBD2. The germline V gene has CDR1 DFQATT and CDR2 SNEGSKA (reference sequence). The CDR3 is 14 residues long. V was pared by 5 bases and J by 7 bases, with 7 bases of the junction left unmatched. CDR3 in amino acids: CSARSGLAGGEQYF. Here the CDR3 DNA reads TGCAGTGCTCGTTCCGGACTAGCGGGAGGAGAGCAGTACTTC.

The chain recombines TRBV5-4 with TRBJ1-6, with TRBD1 identical over 11 bases. Germline-derived CDR1 and CDR2 are SGHNT and YYREEE (reference sequence). CDR3 length: 15 amino acids. V trimming: 4 bases; J trimming: 9 bases; junction bases outside the gene matches: 6. CDR3 sequence (DNA): TGTGCCAGCAGCAGGACAGGGGGCGTCGGTTCACCCCTCCACTTT. Protein sequence: CASSRTGGVGSPLHF.

This clonotype was seen only a few times. The J gene is TRBJ2-7, the V gene TRBV6-2 or TRBV6-3; D unclear. The CDR3 extends over 15 amino acids. The germline V gene has CDR1 MNHEY and CDR2 SVGEGT. V lost 0 bases, J lost 0 bases, and 9 bases lay in between. In DNA, the CDR3 is TGTGCCAGCAGTTACTCCGGGCCCTCCTCCTACGAGCAGTACTTC. Translation gives CASSYSGPSSYEQYF.

This rearrangement joins TRBV7-2 to TRBJ2-7; D is unclear. This CDR3 is built from 11 residues. Trimming removed 4 bases at V and 7 bases at J, with 8 bases between. From germline, CDR1 is SGHTA and CDR2 FQGNSA. The CDR3, as DNA: TGTGCCAGCAGCTCTTATGGTGAGCAGTACTTC. As protein: CASSSYGEQYF.

This clonotype was picked up a small number of times. The chain uses TRBV14 and TRBJ2-2, with D unclear. Trimming cost V 5 bases and J 5 bases, with 12 bases left between them. Germline V CDR1 and CDR2: SGHDN, FVKESK. The CDR3 runs 14 residues. CDR3 bases: TGTGCCAGCAGCTTCCGGGCTGCGACCGGGGAGCTGTTTTTT. Its translation is CASSFRAATGELFF.

Ten or more counts support this clonotype. The gene calls are TRBV5-1 and TRBJ2-5; 7 nucleotides line up with TRBD2. V shed 0 bases, J shed 5 bases, and the junction held 7 bases outside the gene matches. The CDR3 extends over 15 amino acids. Germline values: CDR1 SGHRS, CDR2 YFSETQ. CDR3 amino acids: CASSLGGAGEETQYF. CDR3 nucleotides: TGCGCCAGCAGCTTGGGCGGCGCGGGGGAGGAGACCCAGTACTTC.

This clonotype has only a few counts. The chain links TRBV7-9 to TRBJ1-2; 7 nucleotides align to TRBD1. The CDR3 sequence is 17 residues long. After removal of 5 bases from V and 0 bases from J, the junction contained 12 bases not matched to a gene. Germline loops: CDR1 SEHNR, CDR2 FQNEAQ (reference sequence). CDR3 nucleotides: TGTGCCAGCAGCCGCGCACAGGGGCCCCCTACTAACTATGGCTACACCTTC. This sequence encodes CASSRAQGPPTNYGYTF.

Only a few counts were recorded for this clonotype. The rearrangement uses TRBV5-6 and TRBJ2-5; TRBD1 aligns across 8 bases. Germline CDR1 and CDR2: SGHDT and YYEEEE. Trimming at V came to 4 bases and at J to 5 bases, leaving 7 bases not matched to a gene. The CDR3 is made up of 14 amino acids. The CDR3 reads CASSPAGGRETQYF. The CDR3 bases are TGTGCCAGCAGCCCTGCAGGGGGCCGCGAGACCCAGTACTTC.

A few counts support this clonotype. The CDR3 loop is CASSLPRGSEQFF. As DNA, the CDR3 is TGTGCCAGCAGTTTACCCAGGGGTAGTGAGCAGTTCTTC. The chain carries TRBV28 and TRBJ2-1, with a tentative D call TRBD1 (6 bases). The V end was cut by 2 bases, the J end by 9 bases, with 11 bases between. Germline V gene sequence: CDR1 MDHEN, CDR2 SYDVKM. This CDR3 region has 13 residues.

Ten or more counts support this clonotype. V gene TRBV9 combines with J gene TRBJ2-3; D is perhaps TRBD1 or TRBD2 (5 bases each). The germline V and J ends were trimmed by 4 bases and 0 bases, with 12 bases remaining between them. There are 15 residues in the CDR3. Per germline, CDR1 SGDLS and CDR2 YYNGEE. The DNA of the CDR3 is TGTGCCAGCAGCCCGGGGACCCCTAGCACAGATACGCAGTATTTT. Amino acids: CASSPGTPSTDTQYF.

The chain links TRBV7-3 to TRBJ2-2; tentatively, D is TRBD1 or TRBD2 (6 bases each). The CDR3 runs 14 residues. The V end lost 5 bases, the J end lost 4 bases, and 11 bases lay between the germline ends. The germline CDR1 and CDR2 sequences are SGHTA and FQGTGA. The CDR3 reads CASSPTGATGELFF. The CDR3, as DNA: TGTGCCAGCAGCCCAACGGGGGCCACCGGGGAGCTGTTTTTT. The whole variable domain, filled in from reference TRBV7-3 and TRBJ2-2, reads GAGVSQTPSNKVTEKGKYVELRCDPISGHTALYWYRQSLGQGPEFLIYFQGTGAADDSGLPNDRFFAVRPEGSVSTLKIQRTERGDSAVYLCASSPTGATGELFFGEGSRLTVL.

This clonotype was observed at least ten times. The V call is TRBV4-2, the J call TRBJ2-7; D unresolved. Germline loops: CDR1 LGHNA, CDR2 YNFKEQ. The ends were cut back, 4 bases at V and 4 bases at J, with 14 bases in the middle. CDR3 length: 14 amino acids. The CDR3 DNA follows: TGTGCCAGCAGCCGCCCAACGACACCTTACGAGCAGTACTTC. Translated: CASSRPTTPYEQYF.

This clonotype was detected only a few times. The rearrangement joins TRBV10-3 to TRBJ2-2; 7 nucleotides match TRBD2. The CDR3 covers 18 residues. Germline assignment: CDR1 ENHRY and CDR2 SYGVKD. Trimming took 3 bases from V and 5 from J; bases not matched to a gene: 15. CDR3 DNA: TGTGCCATCAGTGACAGCGGGAACTGGGTTAAGCGGACCGGGGAGCTGTTTTTT. Translation gives CAISDSGNWVKRTGELFF.

This chain links TRBV11-1 with TRBJ2-2; TRBD2 matches at 8 bases. CDR1 is SGHAT and CDR2 is FQDESV in the germline V gene (reference sequence). J gave up 0 bases and V 4 bases, and 10 bases lay outside the gene matches. The CDR3 is 18 residues long. CDR3 nucleotides: TGTGCCAGCAGCTCTTATACGGGGGGGTACTCGAACACCGGGGAGCTGTTTTTT. It is translated as CASSSYTGGYSNTGELFF.

In its sample, this clonotype was seen once. The chain links TRBV30 to TRBJ1-2; unclear D gene. Trimming left V 2 bases short and J 8 bases short, with 9 bases between. The CDR3 extends over 11 amino acids. Per germline, CDR1 GTSNPN and CDR2 SVGIG (reference sequence). The CDR3 is CAWSHDGGYTF. Written as DNA, the CDR3 is TGTGCCTGGAGTCACGACGGGGGCTACACCTTC. Full variable domain (outside the CDR3, taken from reference TRBV30 and TRBJ1-2): SQTIHQWPATLVQPVGSPLSLECTVEGTSNPNLYWYRQAAGRGLQLLFYSVGIGQISSEVPQNLSASRPQDRQFILSSKKLLLSDSGFYLCAWSHDGGYTFGSGTRLTVV.

V usage is TRBV5-6 and J usage is TRBJ2-1; D remains unclear. The CDR3 has 17 residues. V lost 2 bases and J lost 0, with 15 bases in between. Germline CDR1 SGHDT, CDR2 YYEEEE. The CDR3 DNA sequence: TGTGCCAGCAGCTTAGGCTGGAGTCTTAGCTCCTACAATGAGCAGTTCTTC. Translated, it gives CASSLGWSLSSYNEQFF.